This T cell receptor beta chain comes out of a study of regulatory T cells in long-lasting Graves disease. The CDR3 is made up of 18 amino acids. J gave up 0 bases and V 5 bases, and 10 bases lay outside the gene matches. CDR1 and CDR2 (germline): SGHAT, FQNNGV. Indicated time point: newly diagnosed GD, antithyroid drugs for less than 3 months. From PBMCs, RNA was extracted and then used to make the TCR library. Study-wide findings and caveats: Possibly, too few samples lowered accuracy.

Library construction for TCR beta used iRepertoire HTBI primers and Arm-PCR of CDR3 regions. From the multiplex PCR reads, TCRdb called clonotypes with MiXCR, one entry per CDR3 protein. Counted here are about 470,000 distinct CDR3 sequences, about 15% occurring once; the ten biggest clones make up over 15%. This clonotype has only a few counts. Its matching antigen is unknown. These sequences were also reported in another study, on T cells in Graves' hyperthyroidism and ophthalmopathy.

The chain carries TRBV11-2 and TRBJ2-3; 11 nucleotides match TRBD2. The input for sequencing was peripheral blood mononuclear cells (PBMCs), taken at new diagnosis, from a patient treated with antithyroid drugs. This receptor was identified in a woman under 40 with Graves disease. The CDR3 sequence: CASSRGTSGRPSTDTQYF. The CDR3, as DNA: TGTGCCAGCAGCCGCGGGACTAGCGGCCGTCCTAGCACAGATACGCAGTATTTT.